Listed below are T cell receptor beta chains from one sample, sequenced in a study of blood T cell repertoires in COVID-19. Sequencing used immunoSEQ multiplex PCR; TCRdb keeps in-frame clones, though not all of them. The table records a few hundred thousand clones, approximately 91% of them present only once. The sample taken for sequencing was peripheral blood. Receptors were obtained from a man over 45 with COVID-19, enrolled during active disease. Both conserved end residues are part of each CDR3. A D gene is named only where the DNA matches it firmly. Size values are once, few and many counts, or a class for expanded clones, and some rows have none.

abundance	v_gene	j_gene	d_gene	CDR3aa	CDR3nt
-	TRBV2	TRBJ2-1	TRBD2	CASRKSGGTRNEQFF	TGTGCCAGCAGGAAGAGCGGGGGGACTCGCAATGAGCAGTTCTTC
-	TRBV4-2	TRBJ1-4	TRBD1	CASRRRQGENEKLFF	TGTGCCAGCAGACGGAGACAGGGAGAGAATGAAAAACTGTTTTTT
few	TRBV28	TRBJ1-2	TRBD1	CASGKDRDGYTF	TGTGCCAGCGGGAAAGACAGGGATGGCTACACCTTC
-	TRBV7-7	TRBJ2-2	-	CASSPLMSGELFF	TGTGCCAGCAGCCCCCTGATGAGCGGGGAGCTGTTTTTT
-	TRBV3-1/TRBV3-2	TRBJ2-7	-	CASSQSRVSYEQYF	TGTGCCAGCAGCCAGTCCAGGGTCTCCTACGAGCAGTACTTC
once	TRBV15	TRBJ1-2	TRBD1	CATSRGEGASNYGYTF	TGTGCCACCAGCAGAGGTGAGGGGGCGTCTAACTATGGCTACACCTTC
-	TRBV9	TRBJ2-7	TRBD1	CASSVRDRSYEQYF	TGTGCCAGCAGCGTCCGGGACAGGAGCTACGAGCAGTACTTC
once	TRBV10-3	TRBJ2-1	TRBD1	CAISGGLEQFF	TGTGCCATCTCAGGGGGCCTTGAGCAGTTCTTC
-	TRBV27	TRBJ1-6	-	CASSFGGITYNSPLHF	TGTGCCAGCAGTTTCGGGGGGATCACGTATAATTCACCCCTCCACTTT
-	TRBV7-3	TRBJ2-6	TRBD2	CASSLKGTSGRLNYSGANVLTF	TGTGCCAGCAGCCTAAAAGGGACTAGCGGAAGACTGAATTACTCTGGGGCCAACGTCCTGACTTTC
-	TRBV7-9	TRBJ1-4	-	CASSDRRGSNEKLFF	TGTGCCAGCAGTGATAGGCGGGGTTCTAATGAAAAACTGTTTTTT
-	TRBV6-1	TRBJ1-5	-	CASSEAGGPYQPQHF	TGTGCCAGCAGTGAAGCGGGGGGACCCTATCAGCCCCAGCATTTT
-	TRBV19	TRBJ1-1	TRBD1	CASKTYRGNTEAFF	TGTGCCAGTAAGACGTACAGGGGAAACACTGAAGCTTTCTTT
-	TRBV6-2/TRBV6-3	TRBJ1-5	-	CASSYAGRGNQPQHF	TGTGCCAGCAGTTACGCGGGGCGGGGGAATCAGCCCCAGCATTTT
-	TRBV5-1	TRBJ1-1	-	CASSLVRGNTEAFF	TGCGCCAGCAGCTTGGTTCGGGGGAACACTGAAGCTTTCTTT
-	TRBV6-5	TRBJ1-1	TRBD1	CASRGTGVTEAFF	TGTGCCAGCAGGGGGACAGGGGTCACTGAAGCTTTCTTT
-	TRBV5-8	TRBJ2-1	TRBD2	CASSPGLAGGGEQFF	TGTGCCAGCAGCCCGGGACTAGCGGGAGGGGGTGAGCAGTTCTTC
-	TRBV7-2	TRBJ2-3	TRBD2	CASSLVASGGADTQYF	TGTGCCAGCAGCTTAGTGGCTAGCGGGGGGGCAGATACGCAGTATTTT
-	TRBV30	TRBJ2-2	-	CAWSRGLETGELFF	TGTGCCTGGAGTAGAGGACTGGAGACCGGGGAGCTGTTTTTT
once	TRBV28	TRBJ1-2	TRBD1	CASSLGTGQSGYTF	TGTGCCAGCAGTCTCGGGACAGGCCAGAGTGGCTACACCTTC
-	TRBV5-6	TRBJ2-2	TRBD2	CASSSPGTSGATGELFF	TGTGCCAGCAGCAGTCCCGGGACTAGCGGAGCAACCGGGGAGCTGTTTTTT
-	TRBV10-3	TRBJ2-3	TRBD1	CAISLTGPDTQYF	TGTGCCATCAGCCTGACAGGGCCAGATACGCAGTATTTT
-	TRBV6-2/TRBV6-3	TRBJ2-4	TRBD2	CASSYSVSGRSLAKNIQYF	TGTGCCAGCAGTTACAGCGTTAGCGGGAGGTCTCTAGCCAAAAACATTCAGTACTTC
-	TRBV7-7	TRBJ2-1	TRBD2	CASSRLAGTYNEQFF	TGTGCCAGCAGCCGACTAGCGGGGACCTACAATGAGCAGTTCTTC
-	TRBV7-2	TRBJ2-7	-	CASSLAGGYSYEQYF	TGTGCCAGCAGCTTGGCCGGGGGATACTCCTACGAGCAGTACTTC
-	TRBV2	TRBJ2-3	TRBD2	CASSWGLAGGEDTQYF	TGTGCCAGCAGTTGGGGACTAGCGGGAGGGGAAGATACGCAGTATTTT
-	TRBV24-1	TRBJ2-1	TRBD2	CATSDPTAGGPGNEQFF	TGTGCCACCAGTGACCCTACCGCGGGGGGGCCGGGTAATGAGCAGTTCTTC
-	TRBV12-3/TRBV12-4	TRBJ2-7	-	CASSSDSEQYF	TGTGCCAGCAGTTCGGACAGCGAGCAGTACTTC
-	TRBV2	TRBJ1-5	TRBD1	CASAPRGQGLLINQPQHF	TGTGCCAGCGCCCCCAGAGGACAGGGGTTGTTGATCAATCAGCCCCAGCATTTT
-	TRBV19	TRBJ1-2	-	CASRQDWTRGFGYTF	TGTGCCAGTAGGCAGGACTGGACCAGGGGCTTCGGCTACACCTTC
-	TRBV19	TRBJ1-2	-	CASSPGEPWGYTF	TGTGCCAGTAGTCCCGGGGAGCCGTGGGGCTACACCTTC
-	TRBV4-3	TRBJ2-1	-	CASSQDNTFNEQFF	TGCGCCAGCAGCCAAGATAACACATTCAATGAGCAGTTCTTC
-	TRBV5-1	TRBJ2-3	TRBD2	CASSLVEAGGAYTQYF	TGCGCCAGCAGCTTAGTGGAAGCGGGGGGTGCTTATACGCAGTATTTT
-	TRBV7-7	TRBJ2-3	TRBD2	CASSLGLAGGPDTQYF	TGTGCTAGCAGCTTGGGGCTAGCGGGAGGCCCAGATACGCAGTATTTT
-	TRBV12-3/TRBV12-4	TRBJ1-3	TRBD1	CASSTGGRDTIYF	TGTGCCAGCTCGACAGGGGGCAGGGACACCATATATTTT
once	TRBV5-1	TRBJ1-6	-	CASRGDYNSPLHF	TGCGCCAGCAGAGGGGATTATAATTCACCCCTCCACTTT
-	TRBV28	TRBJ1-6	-	CASSFKQGFGGSPLHF	TGTGCCAGCAGTTTCAAACAGGGTTTTGGAGGTTCACCCCTCCACTTT
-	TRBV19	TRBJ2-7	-	CASSIGRGHFYEQYF	TGTGCCAGTAGTATTGGGAGGGGACACTTCTACGAGCAGTACTTC
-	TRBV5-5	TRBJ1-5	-	CASSLGTRGGPQHF	TGTGCCAGCAGCTTGGGGACCCGCGGGGGGCCCCAGCATTTT
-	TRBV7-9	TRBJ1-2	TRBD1	CASSGTTGVWGHGYTF	TGTGCCAGCAGCGGAACGACAGGGGTGTGGGGTCATGGCTACACCTTC
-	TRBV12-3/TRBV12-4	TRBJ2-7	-	CASTLGPFEQYF	TGTGCCAGCACCCTGGGGCCATTCGAGCAGTACTTC
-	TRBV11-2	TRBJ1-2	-	CASSSNRVVGYGYTF	TGTGCCAGCAGCTCGAACAGGGTTGTCGGCTATGGCTACACCTTC
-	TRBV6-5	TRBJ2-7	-	CASKRRDGSYEQYF	TGTGCCAGCAAAAGGAGGGACGGGTCCTACGAGCAGTACTTC
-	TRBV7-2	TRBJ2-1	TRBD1	CASSFPAGTGGMGYNEQFF	TGTGCCAGCAGCTTCCCAGCCGGGACAGGGGGCATGGGCTACAATGAGCAGTTCTTC
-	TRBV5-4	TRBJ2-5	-	CASSAQGGSETQYF	TGTGCCAGCAGCGCTCAGGGGGGATCGGAGACCCAGTACTTC
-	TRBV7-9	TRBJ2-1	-	CASSLGLGLNEQFF	TGTGCCAGCAGCTTAGGACTGGGGCTCAATGAGCAGTTCTTC
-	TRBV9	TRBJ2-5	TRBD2	CASSVEGTSYEKETQYF	TGTGCCAGCAGCGTAGAGGGGACTAGCTATGAAAAAGAGACCCAGTACTTC
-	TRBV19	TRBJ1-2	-	CAVSVVANYGYTF	TGTGCCGTCTCCGTAGTAGCTAACTATGGCTACACCTTC
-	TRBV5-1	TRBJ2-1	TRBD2	CASSLGLAGGRSSYNEQFF	TGCGCCAGCAGCTTGGGACTAGCGGGGGGGCGGAGCTCCTACAATGAGCAGTTCTTC
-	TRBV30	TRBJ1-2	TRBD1	CAWDEGAGYGYTF	TGTGCCTGGGACGAGGGGGCAGGCTATGGCTACACCTTC
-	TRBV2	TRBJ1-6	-	CASSEARRAYNSPLHF	TGTGCCAGCAGTGAAGCGCGCAGGGCCTATAATTCACCCCTCCACTTT
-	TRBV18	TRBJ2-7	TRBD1	CASSGQGTVDEQYF	TGTGCCAGCTCAGGACAGGGGACCGTAGACGAGCAGTACTTC
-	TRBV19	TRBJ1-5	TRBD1	CASSFVSGQGAQPQHF	TGTGCCAGTAGTTTCGTGTCGGGACAGGGGGCACAGCCCCAGCATTTT
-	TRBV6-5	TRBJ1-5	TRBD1	CASSPGTGGNQPQHF	TGTGCCAGCAGTCCGGGGACAGGGGGTAATCAGCCCCAGCATTTT
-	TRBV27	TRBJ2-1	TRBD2	CASSSASGRPANEQFF	TGTGCCAGCAGTTCTGCTAGCGGGAGGCCCGCCAATGAGCAGTTCTTC
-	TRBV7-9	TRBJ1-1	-	CASSLEVGLRESF	TGTGCCAGCAGCTTGGAGGTGGGTTTAAGAGAATCCTTT
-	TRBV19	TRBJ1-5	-	CASTLGGTRNQPQHF	TGTGCCAGTACCCTCGGGGGGACGAGGAATCAGCCCCAGCATTTT
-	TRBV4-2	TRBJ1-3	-	CASSQGRLSGNTIYF	TGTGCCAGCAGCCAGGGGAGGCTCTCTGGAAACACCATATATTTT